A single sample gave rise to the 25 T cell receptor beta chains below, sequenced in a study of blood T cell repertoires in COVID-19. The method was immunoSEQ multiplex PCR; TCRdb's version includes in-frame clones alone and lacks a portion of them. The sample carries about 200,000 clones, 85% recorded once. The material sequenced was peripheral blood. The source of these receptors is a man aged 55 to 69 with COVID-19, enrolled during active disease.

This clone was observed a few times. Other nucleotide sequences from this sample produce the same CDR3. The CDR3 DNA reads TGTGCCAGCAGCCAAGATGTAAATCAGCCCCAGCATTTT. The encoded protein is CASSQDVNQPQHF. The J gene is TRBJ1-5, the V gene TRBV3-1 (or the pseudogene TRBV3-2); D gene unclear. Germline loops: CDR1 LGHDT, CDR2 YNNKEL (reference sequence). V gave up 0 bases and J gave up 4 bases, with 4 bases separating them. CDR3 size: 13 residues.

This clone was observed a handful of times. The J gene is TRBJ1-3, the V gene TRBV5-5; D might be TRBD1 (6 bases). Trimming left V 4 bases short and J 4 bases short, with 15 bases between. The CDR3 is made up of 15 amino acids. Germline V lookup: CDR1 SGHKS, CDR2 YYEKEE (reference sequence). The CDR3 region is CASSLDTGYGNTIYF. The CDR3 nucleotides are TGTGCCAGCAGCCTAGATACAGGGTACGGAAACACCATATATTTT.

The chain carries TRBV27 and TRBJ2-5, with TRBD1 matching over 8 bases. CDR3 length: 17 amino acids. Germline loops: CDR1 MNHEY, CDR2 SMNVEV (reference sequence). The trim removed 4 bases at V and 1 base at J, leaving 11 bases unmatched. This chain's CDR3 is CASSSPRTGTFQETQYF. CDR3 nucleotide sequence: TGTGCCAGCAGTTCCCCACGGACAGGGACCTTCCAAGAGACCCAGTACTTC.

The sample holds a few counts of this clone. The chain joins TRBV19 to TRBJ1-1, with D tentatively TRBD1 (5 bases). The ends were cut back, 7 bases at V and 11 bases at J, with 14 bases in the middle. CDR3 size: 11 residues. CDR1 and CDR2 from the germline V gene are LNHDA and SQIVND (reference sequence). In nucleotides, the CDR3 is TGTGCCAGTATAACAGGAGCGGGCGCTTTCTTT. It is translated as CASITGAGAFF.

The gene calls are TRBV18 and TRBJ2-7; tentatively, D is TRBD1 (6 bases). Germline loops: CDR1 KGHSH, CDR2 LQKENI. Trimming removed 4 bases from V and 3 bases from J, with 16 bases in between. CDR3 length: 15 amino acids. The CDR3 here is CASSLSERRGYEQYF. CDR3 DNA: TGTGCCAGCTCACTCTCCGAGCGCAGGGGCTACGAGCAGTACTTC.

V is TRBV6-2 or TRBV6-3 and J is TRBJ1-2, with 8 bases aligning to TRBD1. CDR1 MNHEY and CDR2 SVGEGT come from the germline V gene. With V trimmed by 0 bases and J by 8 bases, 2 bases remained unmatched. CDR3 length: 13 amino acids. The CDR3 sequence: CASSYSSGGGYTF. DNA of the CDR3: TGTGCCAGCAGTTACTCGTCAGGGGGCGGCTACACCTTC.

The chain recombines TRBV2 with TRBJ1-2; 7 bases align to TRBD1. V lost 5 bases and J lost 4; bases outside the gene matches: 10. CDR1 is SNHLY, CDR2 FYNNEI, per germline. The length of the CDR3 is 15 residues. The CDR3 here is CASSTTGTEAYGYTF. The CDR3 coding sequence is TGTGCCAGCAGTACGACCGGGACAGAGGCCTATGGCTACACCTTC.

This chain links TRBV13 with TRBJ1-1, with 8 bases that match TRBD1. Germline V CDR1 and CDR2: PRHDT, FYEKMQ (reference sequence). This CDR3 spans 15 amino acids. J gave up 1 base and V 0 bases, and 1 base lay outside the gene matches. CDR3 DNA: TGTGCCAGCAGCTTAGGGGACAGGGAGAACACTGAAGCTTTCTTT. Residues: CASSLGDRENTEAFF.

This sequence joins TRBV11-2 and TRBJ2-1, with 11 bases aligning to TRBD2. Germline assignment: CDR1 SGHAT and CDR2 FQNNGV. Trimming cost V 8 bases and J 10 bases; bases outside gene matches: 13. This CDR3 is 15 amino acids long. The CDR3 is CASGTVLAGVGEQFF. The CDR3 DNA sequence: TGTGCCAGCGGAACGGTACTAGCGGGAGTAGGCGAGCAGTTCTTC.

The rearrangement joins TRBV5-1 to TRBJ2-6; D is unresolved. Trimming left V 1 base short and J 0 bases short, with 8 bases between. The CDR3 length is 16 residues. Germline-derived CDR1 and CDR2 are SGHRS and YFSETQ. CDR3 nucleotide sequence: TGCGCCAGCAGCTTGTTCTTCGGCTCTGGGGCCAACGTCCTGACTTTC. Amino acid sequence: CASSLFFGSGANVLTF.

V and J are TRBV30 and TRBJ1-1, with TRBD1 matching 9 bases. Looked up from germline, CDR1 is GTSNPN and CDR2 is SVGIG (reference sequence). The J segment lost 3 bases and the V segment lost 2 bases, leaving 4 bases of the junction unmatched. The CDR3 loop spans 14 amino acids. The CDR3 here is CAWSRDRAYTEAFF. DNA for the CDR3: TGTGCCTGGAGTAGGGACAGGGCCTACACTGAAGCTTTCTTT.

The chain combines TRBV4-2 with TRBJ1-3, with D perhaps TRBD1 (5 bases). V gave up 1 base and J gave up 10 bases, with 14 bases separating them. CDR1 and CDR2 from the germline V gene are LGHNA and YNFKEQ. This CDR3 has 14 amino acids. The CDR3 DNA sequence: TGTGCCAGCAGCCAAGTGGGGCAGGGCCTTACCATATATTTT. Encoded protein: CASSQVGQGLTIYF.

The V call is TRBV9, the J call TRBJ2-5, with D uncertain. V was trimmed by 0 bases and J by 5 bases, leaving 8 bases between them. The CDR3 is made up of 13 amino acids. Germline V CDR1 and CDR2: SGDLS, YYNGEE. Here the CDR3 DNA reads TGTGCCAGCAGCGTAGACTCGATGGAGACCCAGTACTTC. Residues: CASSVDSMETQYF.

The chain uses TRBV3-1 (or the pseudogene TRBV3-2) and TRBJ1-1, with a weak D call TRBD1 (6 bases). Germline CDR1 reads LGHDT; CDR2 reads YNNKEL (reference sequence). The CDR3 has 16 residues. V was trimmed by 0 bases and J by 6 bases, leaving 17 bases between them. CDR3 in amino acids: CASSQERPGGQPEAFF. The CDR3 DNA is TGTGCCAGCAGCCAAGAAAGACCGGGGGGGCAGCCTGAAGCTTTCTTT.

The V call is TRBV3-1 (or the pseudogene TRBV3-2), the J call TRBJ2-7, with TRBD2 matching over 7 bases. Germline CDR1 LGHDT, CDR2 YNNKEL (reference sequence). This CDR3 has 15 amino acids. The V gene end was trimmed by 0 bases and the J gene end by 2 bases; junction bases not matched to a gene: 4. The DNA for the CDR3 is TGTGCCAGCAGCCAAGAGGGAGGGCGCCCCTACGAGCAGTACTTC. Residues: CASSQEGGRPYEQYF.

J is TRBJ1-1 and V is TRBV11-2, with D uncertain. Trimming took 5 bases from V and 7 from J, leaving 11 bases between them. The V gene's germline CDR1 is SGHAT and CDR2 FQNNGV. The CDR3 consists of 12 residues. In DNA form, the CDR3 reads TGTGCCAGCAGCGCCTGGCGCGGTGAAGCTTTCTTT. Translation: CASSAWRGEAFF.

The chain links TRBV5-1 to TRBJ1-1; D is uncertain. The V gene's germline CDR1 is SGHRS and CDR2 YFSETQ. This CDR3 is built from 15 residues. The ends were cut back, 4 bases at V and 5 bases at J, with 18 bases in the middle. The CDR3 reads CASSAQDPGVTEAFF. The CDR3, as DNA: TGCGCCAGCAGCGCTCAGGACCCCGGGGTAACTGAAGCTTTCTTT.

The chain uses TRBV25-1 and TRBJ1-2, with 8 bases aligning to TRBD1. The CDR3 covers 12 residues. J was trimmed by 7 bases and V by 5 bases; bases with no gene match: 3. Per the germline V gene, CDR1 is MGHDK and CDR2 is SYGVNS. CDR3 in DNA: TGTGCCAGCAGTACGGACAGGGCTGGCTACACCTTC. It specifies CASSTDRAGYTF.

This chain joins TRBV7-5 and TRBJ1-2; the table's TRBD1 call for D was not verified on the DNA. TRBV7-5 has pseudogene status. CDR3 length equals 16 residues. CDR3 in DNA: TGTGCCAGAAGTTCCAGGGGGCCAACTCCTAACTATGGCTACACCTTC. It translates to CARSSRGPTPNYGYTF.

This clone was picked up a small number of times. The chain couples TRBV6-5 to TRBJ1-1, with a tentative D call TRBD1 (5 bases). With 9 bases removed from V and 5 bases from J, the gap between germline ends came to 10 bases. Germline V CDR1 and CDR2: MNHEY, SVGAGI. The CDR3 has 11 residues. This CDR3 is CASVGGTEAFF. CDR3 nucleotide sequence: TGTGCCAGTGTGGGGGGGACTGAAGCTTTCTTT.

The gene calls are TRBV5-1 and TRBJ1-6, with D possibly matching TRBD1 (5 bases). CDR3 length: 14 residues. Trimming stripped 0 bases from V and 9 bases from J, with 10 bases between. Germline V lookup: CDR1 SGHRS, CDR2 YFSETQ. This CDR3 reads CASSLADRSSPLHF. The CDR3 nucleotides read TGCGCCAGCAGCTTGGCCGACAGAAGTTCACCCCTCCACTTT.

This chain links TRBV4-1 with TRBJ2-5, with D maybe TRBD1 (5 bases). The CDR3 covers 14 residues. V lost 4 bases to trimming and J lost 1 base, with 10 bases between them. The germline V gene has CDR1 MGHRA and CDR2 YSYEKL. This chain's CDR3 is CASSPGRGQETQYF. The CDR3 region has the DNA TGCGCCAGCAGCCCCGGAAGGGGCCAAGAGACCCAGTACTTC.

In its sample, this clone was seen once. The chain carries TRBV15 and TRBJ2-7; D is possibly TRBD1 (6 bases). Germline CDR1 and CDR2: LNHNV and YYDKDF (reference sequence). V lost 0 bases to trimming and J lost 3 bases, with 9 bases between them. The CDR3 loop spans 14 amino acids. The CDR3 region is CATSREHRDYEQYF. The CDR3 DNA follows: TGTGCCACCAGCAGAGAGCACAGGGACTACGAGCAGTACTTC.

The chain combines TRBV5-6 with TRBJ2-7, with D maybe TRBD2 (5 bases). Trimming stripped 0 bases from V and 6 bases from J, with 13 bases between. This CDR3 has 14 amino acids. Germline CDR1 and CDR2: SGHDT and YYEEEE. CDR3 sequence (DNA): TGTGCCAGCAGCTTGGGGCGGGTCGTAGCCGAGCAGTACTTC. Translating gives CASSLGRVVAEQYF.

This chain links TRBV6-5 with TRBJ1-2; no reliable D call. Germline CDR1 is MNHEY and CDR2 is SVGAGI. The CDR3 length is 11 residues. Trimming left V 7 bases short and J 2 bases short, with 5 bases between. This chain's CDR3 is CASTVNYGYTF. The CDR3 DNA reads TGTGCCAGCACGGTGAACTATGGCTACACCTTC.